The count of the clone carrying this T cell receptor beta chain is one. This entry belongs to a study of technical replicates of blood from a handful of donors. Measured with immunoSEQ multiplex PCR; TCRdb has only the in-frame clones, and not every one. This sample has approximately 80,000 clones, with more than 95% found just once. Trimming removed 4 bases from V and 3 bases from J; junction bases left unmatched: 17. The germline CDR1 and CDR2 sequences are SGHDT and YYEEEE. The CDR3 is 19 amino acids. The rearrangement uses TRBV5-6 and TRBJ2-3; 10 bases line up with TRBD2. This clonotype was obtained from a human donor in good health. The sequencing input was T cells isolated from PBMCs. As DNA, the CDR3 is TGTGCCAGCAGCCCAGATCTAAGCGGGAGGGCCCGTGGGACAGATACGCAGTATTTT. The encoded protein is CASSPDLSGRARGTDTQYF.